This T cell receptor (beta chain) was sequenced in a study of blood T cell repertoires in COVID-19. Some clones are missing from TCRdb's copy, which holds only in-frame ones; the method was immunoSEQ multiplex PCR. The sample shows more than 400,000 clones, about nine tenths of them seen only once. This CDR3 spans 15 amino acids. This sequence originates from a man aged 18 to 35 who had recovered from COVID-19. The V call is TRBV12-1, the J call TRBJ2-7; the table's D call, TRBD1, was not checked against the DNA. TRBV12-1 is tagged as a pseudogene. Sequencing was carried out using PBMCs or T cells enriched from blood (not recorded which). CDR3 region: CASRSRGPNDYEQYF. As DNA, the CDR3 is TGTGCCAGCAGATCCCGTGGGCCGAACGACTACGAGCAGTACTTC.